This T cell receptor (beta chain) comes out of a study of shared clonotypes between healthy human individuals. This clone occurred once. Its cognate antigen is unknown. The CDR3 spans 16 residues. The V end was cut by 0 bases, the J end by 4 bases, with 15 bases between. Germline V gives CDR1 SGHTA, CDR2 FQGNSA. General study findings and limits: Roughly 5% of naive CD4 clonotypes were shared across a few donors.

The healthy adult donors were HIV-negative and reported no recent acute infections or vaccinations. The study drew all its donors from Caucasian adults living in Nashville, Tennessee. Repertoires were generated with immunoSEQ multiplex PCR, while TCRdb's copy carries only in-frame clones and drops some. In the table there are roughly 2.2 million clones, about 92% of which are singletons. Sequencing used naive CD4+ T cells from PBMCs. Subset reported: CD45RA+ positively selected. The TCR originated in a man between 18 and 29 years old in good health. Some clones in this sample may be carry-over from other donors' samples. The chain employs TRBV7-2 and TRBJ2-5, with D possibly TRBD2 on 5 matching bases. This CDR3 is CASSLARAKTGETQYF. The DNA for the CDR3 is TGTGCCAGCAGCTTAGCGAGGGCTAAGACTGGAGAGACCCAGTACTTC.